This TCR beta chain was recovered during a study of CD8+ T cells in alopecia areata. Reverse transcribed after extraction, RNA yielded cDNA as the sequencing template. Generated by immunoSEQ multiplex PCR, the TCRdb table keeps only in-frame clones and is missing some. This sample carries 100,000 to 150,000 clones, approximately 49% of them seen once, and the ten largest clones take under 20%. The V and J ends lost 0 bases and 3 bases respectively, with 7 bases between them. Germline-derived CDR1 and CDR2 are SGHDT and YYEEEE. The CDR3 has 13 amino acids. The gene calls are TRBV5-6 and TRBJ2-7; D gene uncertain. The source material was CD8+ T cells sorted from blood, sampled at week 0. This receptor was obtained from a human donor with alopecia areata. DNA for the CDR3: TGTGCCAGCAGCTTGGGCCAGGTCTACGAGCAGTACTTC. This translates into CASSLGQVYEQYF.